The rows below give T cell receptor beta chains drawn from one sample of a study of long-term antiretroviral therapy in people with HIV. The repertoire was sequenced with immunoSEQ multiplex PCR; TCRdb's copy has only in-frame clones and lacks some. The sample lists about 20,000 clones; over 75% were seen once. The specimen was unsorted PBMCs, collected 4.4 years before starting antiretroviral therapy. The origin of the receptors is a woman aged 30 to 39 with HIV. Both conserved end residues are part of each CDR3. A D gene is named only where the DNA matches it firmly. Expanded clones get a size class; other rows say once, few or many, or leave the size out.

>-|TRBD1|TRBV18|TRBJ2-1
TGTGCCAGCTCACCCGGGACAGGGTGGGATGAGCAGTTCTTC
CASSPGTGWDEQFF
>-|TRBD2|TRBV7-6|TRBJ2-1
TGTGCCAGCAGCCCGACTAGCCCCAGCTCCTACAATGAGCAGTTCTTC
CASSPTSPSSYNEQFF
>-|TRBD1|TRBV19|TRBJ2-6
TGTGCCAGTAGTAGAACGGGACAGGGTTCCTCTGGGGCCAACGTCCTGACTTTC
CASSRTGQGSSGANVLTF
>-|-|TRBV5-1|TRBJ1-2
TGCGCCAGCAGCTTGGATATAGGGTCCTATGGCTACACCTTC
CASSLDIGSYGYTF
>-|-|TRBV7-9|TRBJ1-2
TGTGCCAGTAACCGGGACACCGACTATGGCTACACCTTC
CASNRDTDYGYTF
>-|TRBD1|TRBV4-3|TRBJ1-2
TGCGCCAGCAGCGATAGGGGGCGTATCAGTGGCTACACCTTC
CASSDRGRISGYTF
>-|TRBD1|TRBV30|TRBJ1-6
TGTGCCTGGAGTACCGGGACAGGTGGTTCACCCCTCCACTTT
CAWSTGTGGSPLHF
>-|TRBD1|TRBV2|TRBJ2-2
TGTGCCAGCAGTGGGACAGGGGCCGGGGAGCTGTTTTTT
CASSGTGAGELFF
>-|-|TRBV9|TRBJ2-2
TGTGCCAGCAGCGCACTAGCTTCGGGCGGGGAGCTGTTTTTT
CASSALASGGELFF
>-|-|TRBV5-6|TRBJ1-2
TGTGCCAGCAACGTCGGGAGTCTGACAGGCTATGGCTACACCTTC
CASNVGSLTGYGYTF
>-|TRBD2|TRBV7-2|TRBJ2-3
TGTGCCAGCAGCTTTGACCCGGGGGGAGGAGATACGCAGTATTTT
CASSFDPGGGDTQYF
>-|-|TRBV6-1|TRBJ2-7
TGTGCCAGCAGTACATACGCGCCCCAGTCCTACGAGCAGTACTTC
CASSTYAPQSYEQYF
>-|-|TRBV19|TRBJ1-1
TGTGCCAGTGGGGGGCAGCGGAACACTGAAGCTTTCTTT
CASGGQRNTEAFF
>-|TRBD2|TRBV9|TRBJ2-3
TGTGCCAGTAATAGCGGGGGGGGTGGAGATACGCAGTATTTT
CASNSGGGGDTQYF
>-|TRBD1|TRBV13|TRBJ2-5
TGTGCCAGCAGCTTAGGAGGACAGGGGTTAGAGACCCAGTACTTC
CASSLGGQGLETQYF
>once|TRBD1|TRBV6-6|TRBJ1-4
TGTGCCAGCAGTTACCAGGGACAGGGAAGGGAAAAACTGTTTTTT
CASSYQGQGREKLFF
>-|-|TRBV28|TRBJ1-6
TGTGCCAGCAGTGGCATGGCCCCGACAGACGCTAAGTTCACCCTCCACTTT
CASSGMAPTDAKFTLHF
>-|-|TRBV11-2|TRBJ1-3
TGTGCCAGCAGCTCGCTGTTTGGTTCCTCTGGAAACACCATATATTTT
CASSSLFGSSGNTIYF
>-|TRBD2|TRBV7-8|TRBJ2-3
TGTGCCAGCAGCTTAAGGCGGGCCGGGACTAGCGGGGGGTCAATGGATACGCAGTATTTT
CASSLRRAGTSGGSMDTQYF
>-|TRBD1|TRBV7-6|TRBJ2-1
TGTGCCAGCAGCCCGTCCATGCCGGGACAGGGTGATGGCGAGCAGTTCTTC
CASSPSMPGQGDGEQFF